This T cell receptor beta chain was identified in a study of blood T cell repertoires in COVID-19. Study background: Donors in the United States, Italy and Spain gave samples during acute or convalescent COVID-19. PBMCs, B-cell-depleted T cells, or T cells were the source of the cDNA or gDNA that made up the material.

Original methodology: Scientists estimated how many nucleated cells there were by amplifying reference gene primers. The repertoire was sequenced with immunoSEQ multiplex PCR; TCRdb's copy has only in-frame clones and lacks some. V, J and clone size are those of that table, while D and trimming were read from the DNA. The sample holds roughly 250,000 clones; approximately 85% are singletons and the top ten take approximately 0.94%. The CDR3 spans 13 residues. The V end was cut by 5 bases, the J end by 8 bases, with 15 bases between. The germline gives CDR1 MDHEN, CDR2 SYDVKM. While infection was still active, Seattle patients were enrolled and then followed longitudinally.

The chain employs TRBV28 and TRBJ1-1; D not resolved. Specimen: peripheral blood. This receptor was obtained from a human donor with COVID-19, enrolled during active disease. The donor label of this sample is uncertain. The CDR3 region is CASSRRLPREAFF. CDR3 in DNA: TGTGCCAGCAGTCGTAGACTCCCGAGGGAAGCTTTCTTT.